Listed below are T cell receptor beta chains from one sample, sequenced in a study of OX40 agonist ivuxolimab in advanced cancers. The protocol was immunoSEQ multiplex PCR, while the TCRdb copy is restricted to in-frame clones and leaves out a portion. The sample has 50,000 to 60,000 clones; approximately 91% are singletons. The starting material was CD4+ or CD8+ T cells sorted from blood, obtained in a trial of the OX40 agonist ivuxolimab. The origin of the receptors is an adult with an advanced solid tumor such as melanoma, head and neck, liver or kidney cancer. CDR3s include the opening cysteine and the closing phenylalanine or tryptophan. D genes are given only for firm matches. Some rows have no size entry. The others give once, few or many, or a class for an expanded clone.

>TRBJ2-3|.|.|TRBV19
CASSIDALTGGTDTQYF
TGTGCCAGTAGTATAGACGCCCTTACTGGAGGCACAGATACGCAGTATTTT
>TRBJ2-1|.|.|TRBV6-5
CASSYSFLNEQFF
TGTGCCAGCAGTTACTCCTTCCTAAATGAGCAGTTCTTC
>TRBJ1-5|.|.|TRBV6-5
CASSYGVGDQPQHF
TGTGCCAGCAGTTACGGGGTTGGCGATCAGCCCCAGCATTTT
>TRBJ2-7|.|.|TRBV5-4
CASSLVDRDYEQYF
TGTGCCAGCAGCTTGGTGGATAGGGACTACGAGCAGTACTTC
>TRBJ2-1|.|.|TRBV11-2
CASSSTSNEQFF
TGTGCCAGCAGCTCCACTAGCAATGAGCAGTTCTTC
>TRBJ1-4|TRBD1|.|TRBV5-1
CASSRGQGNALTNEKLFF
TGCGCCAGCAGCCGGGGACAGGGTAATGCTCTCACTAATGAAAAACTGTTTTTT
>TRBJ2-1|.|.|TRBV23-1
CASSQSKGSLVSYNEQFF
TGCGCCAGCAGTCAATCGAAAGGGTCACTAGTCTCCTACAATGAGCAGTTCTTC
>TRBJ2-7|.|.|TRBV19
CASSIGYEQYF
TGTGCCAGTAGTATAGGGTACGAGCAGTACTTC
>TRBJ2-5|.|.|TRBV10-2
CASSEAGSYPGETQYF
TGCGCCAGCAGTGAGGCAGGGTCCTACCCAGGAGAGACCCAGTACTTC
>TRBJ1-2|TRBD1|.|TRBV9
CASSARGQGGLEGYGYTF
TGTGCCAGCAGCGCCCGTGGACAGGGGGGATTGGAGGGCTATGGCTACACCTTC
>TRBJ2-7|TRBD2|.|TRBV7-2
CASSLALSGSRLGYEQYF
TGTGCCAGCAGCTTAGCCTTAAGCGGGAGTCGATTAGGATACGAGCAGTACTTC
>TRBJ2-7|.|.|TRBV13
CASSDAVGPKTGEQYF
TGTGCCAGCAGCGACGCTGTGGGACCCAAGACGGGGGAGCAGTACTTC
>TRBJ1-1|.|.|TRBV27
CASRVVALSGTLTEAFF
TGTGCCAGCAGGGTGGTAGCTCTCTCCGGGACACTCACTGAAGCTTTCTTT
>TRBJ1-2|.|.|TRBV5-1
CASSLAEDGIYGYTF
TGCGCCAGCAGCTTGGCCGAGGACGGAATCTATGGCTACACCTTC
>TRBJ1-5|TRBD1|.|TRBV6-5
CASSPRQGNQPQHF
TGTGCCAGCAGCCCAAGACAGGGTAATCAGCCCCAGCATTTT
>TRBJ2-7|TRBD1|.|TRBV4-3
CASSQSDRLSYEQYF
TGCGCCAGCAGCCAATCGGACAGGCTTTCCTACGAGCAGTACTTC
>TRBJ2-7|.|.|TRBV5-6
CASSLAPYEQYF
TGTGCCAGCAGCTTGGCACCCTACGAGCAGTACTTC
>TRBJ2-7|TRBD1|.|TRBV9
CASSVGQGFSYEQYF
TGTGCCAGCAGCGTGGGACAGGGATTCTCCTACGAGCAGTACTTC
>TRBJ2-5|TRBD1|.|TRBV7-9
CATSTGDETQYF
TGTGCCACCTCGACAGGGGATGAGACCCAGTACTTC
>TRBJ2-1|.|.|TRBV28
CASRRDWPNEQFF
TGTGCCAGCAGGCGGGACTGGCCCAATGAGCAGTTCTTC
>TRBJ2-3|.|.|TRBV9
CASSPGWGADTQYF
TGTGCCAGCAGCCCCGGGTGGGGGGCAGATACGCAGTATTTT
>TRBJ2-3|.|.|TRBV7-9
CASSPWGESTDTQYF
TGTGCCAGCAGCCCGTGGGGGGAGAGCACAGATACGCAGTATTTT
>TRBJ2-7|.|.|TRBV29-1
CSVGLEGYEQYF
TGCAGCGTTGGACTAGAGGGTTACGAGCAGTACTTC
>TRBJ2-3|.|.|TRBV11-1
CASSLEYAIHTDTQYF
TGTGCCAGCAGCTTAGAGTACGCCATTCACACAGATACGCAGTATTTT
>TRBJ2-1|.|.|TRBV19
CASTPGSYNEQFF
TGTGCCAGTACCCCGGGCAGCTACAATGAGCAGTTCTTC
>TRBJ2-3|TRBD2|once|TRBV27
CASSPPGEREPTDTQYF
TGTGCCAGCAGTCCCCCAGGGGAGCGGGAGCCAACAGATACGCAGTATTTT
>TRBJ2-7|TRBD1|.|TRBV18
CASSRGQGLDEQYF
TGTGCCAGCTCACGAGGACAGGGGCTTGACGAGCAGTACTTC
>TRBJ2-3|TRBD2|once|TRBV6-4
CASSDSGLAGADTQYF
TGTGCCAGCAGTGACTCAGGACTAGCGGGAGCCGATACGCAGTATTTT
>TRBJ2-2|.|.|TRBV6-5
CASSYLDPNTGELFF
TGTGCCAGCAGTTATTTGGACCCGAACACCGGGGAGCTGTTTTTT
>TRBJ2-7|TRBD2|.|TRBV5-4
CASSEGLAGGYEQYF
TGTGCCAGCAGCGAGGGACTAGCGGGAGGGTACGAGCAGTACTTC
>TRBJ2-1|TRBD1|.|TRBV7-3
CASSLTRAGGRVAPLYNEQFF
TGTGCCAGCAGCTTAACTAGGGCAGGGGGAAGGGTGGCTCCACTCTACAATGAGCAGTTCTTC
>TRBJ2-7|TRBD1|.|TRBV4-1
CASSQATGDSYEQYF
TGCGCCAGCAGCCAAGCGACAGGGGATAGCTACGAGCAGTACTTC
>TRBJ1-5|.|.|TRBV5-5
CASSLASGNQPQHF
TGTGCCAGCAGCTTGGCCTCGGGAAATCAGCCCCAGCATTTT
>TRBJ2-2|TRBD1|.|TRBV5-6
CASSPGTGNTGELFF
TGTGCCAGCAGCCCCGGGACAGGGAACACCGGGGAGCTGTTTTTT
>TRBJ2-3|.|.|TRBV11-1
CASSLEEEEDTQYF
TGTGCCAGCAGCTTAGAGGAGGAGGAGGATACGCAGTATTTT
>TRBJ1-1|.|.|TRBV28
CASSFDPGYSEAFF
TGTGCCAGCAGTTTTGATCCGGGTTACTCTGAAGCTTTCTTT
>TRBJ2-7|TRBD1|.|TRBV15
CATSRPGQASYEQYF
TGTGCCACCAGCAGGCCGGGACAGGCCTCATACGAGCAGTACTTC
>TRBJ2-1|.|.|TRBV2
CASSVASGPWPDNEQFF
TGTGCCAGCAGTGTTGCCTCGGGACCTTGGCCGGACAATGAGCAGTTCTTC
>TRBJ2-3|TRBD2|.|TRBV5-1
CASSLGLLAGGADTQYF
TGCGCCAGCAGCTTGGGCCTACTAGCGGGAGGCGCAGATACGCAGTATTTT
>TRBJ2-1|.|.|TRBV13
CASSGTTRYNEQFF
TGTGCCAGCAGCGGGACCACGCGATACAATGAGCAGTTCTTC
>TRBJ2-7|.|.|TRBV15
CATSREGSVYEQYF
TGTGCCACCAGCAGAGAAGGGTCCGTCTACGAGCAGTACTTC
>TRBJ2-1|.|.|TRBV5-1
CASSLTSRMVDEQFF
TGCGCCAGCAGCTTGACTAGCCGGATGGTCGATGAGCAGTTCTTC
>TRBJ2-7|TRBD1|.|TRBV7-9
CASSSMVDRGHEQYF
TGTGCCAGCAGCTCTATGGTTGACAGGGGGCACGAGCAGTACTTC
>TRBJ1-1|TRBD1|.|TRBV9
CASSPGTGTGTEAFF
TGTGCCAGCAGCCCGGGGACAGGGACGGGGACTGAAGCTTTCTTT
>TRBJ1-4|.|once|TRBV28
CASSLGTNYPREKLFF
TGTGCCAGCAGTTTAGGGACAAATTATCCCCGTGAAAAACTGTTTTTT
>TRBJ2-2|TRBD2|.|TRBV4-1
CASSQPQRDAGELFF
TGCGCCAGCAGCCAACCCCAGCGGGACGCGGGGGAGCTGTTTTTT
>TRBJ1-1|TRBD1|.|TRBV4-1
CASSHGQGGDTEAFF
TGCGCCAGCAGCCACGGACAGGGAGGGGACACTGAAGCTTTCTTT
>TRBJ2-7|TRBD2|.|TRBV27
CASSLLAGGPREQYF
TGTGCCAGCAGTTTATTAGCGGGAGGGCCGAGGGAGCAGTACTTC
>TRBJ2-7|.|.|TRBV6-5
CASSPGLGLNYEQYF
TGTGCCAGCAGTCCCGGCCTTGGACTCAACTACGAGCAGTACTTC
>TRBJ2-7|TRBD1|.|TRBV4-3
CASSQDAPLTGTGDYEQYF
TGCGCCAGCAGCCAAGATGCACCACTGACCGGGACAGGCGACTACGAGCAGTACTTC
>TRBJ2-7|.|few|TRBV28
CASMQGLMNEQYF
TGTGCCAGCATGCAGGGACTGATGAACGAGCAGTACTTC
>TRBJ2-5|.|.|TRBV5-4
CASSLPGQETQYF
TGTGCCAGCAGCTTGCCAGGGCAAGAGACCCAGTACTTC
>TRBJ2-1|TRBD1|.|TRBV4-3
CASSQERGTGVTNEQFF
TGCGCCAGCAGCCAAGAGAGGGGGACAGGGGTGACCAATGAGCAGTTCTTC
>TRBJ2-3|TRBD2|.|TRBV7-8
CASSQSGRFADTQYF
TGTGCCAGCAGCCAAAGCGGGAGGTTCGCAGATACGCAGTATTTT